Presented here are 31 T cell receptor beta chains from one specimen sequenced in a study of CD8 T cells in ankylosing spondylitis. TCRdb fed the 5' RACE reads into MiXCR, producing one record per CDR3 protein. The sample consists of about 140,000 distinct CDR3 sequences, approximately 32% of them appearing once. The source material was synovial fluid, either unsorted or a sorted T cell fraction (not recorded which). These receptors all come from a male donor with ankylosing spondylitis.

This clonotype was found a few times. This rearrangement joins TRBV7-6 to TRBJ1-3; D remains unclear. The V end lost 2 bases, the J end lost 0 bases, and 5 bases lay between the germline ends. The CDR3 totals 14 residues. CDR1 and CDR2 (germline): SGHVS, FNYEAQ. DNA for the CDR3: TGTGCCAGCAGCTTAACAGTCTCTGGAAACACCATATATTTT. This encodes CASSLTVSGNTIYF. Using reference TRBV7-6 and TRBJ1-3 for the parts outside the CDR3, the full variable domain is GAGVSQSPRYKVTKRGQDVALRCDPISGHVSLYWYRQALGQGPEFLTYFNYEAQQDKSGLPNDRFSAERPEGSISTLTIQRTEQRDSAMYRCASSLTVSGNTIYFGEGSWLTVV.

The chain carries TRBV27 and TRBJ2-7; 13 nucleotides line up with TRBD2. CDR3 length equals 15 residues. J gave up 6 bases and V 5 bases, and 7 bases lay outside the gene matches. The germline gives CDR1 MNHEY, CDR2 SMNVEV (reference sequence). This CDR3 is CASSTRTSGRTEQYF. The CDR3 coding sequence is TGTGCCAGCAGTACCCGGACTAGCGGGAGAACCGAGCAGTACTTC.

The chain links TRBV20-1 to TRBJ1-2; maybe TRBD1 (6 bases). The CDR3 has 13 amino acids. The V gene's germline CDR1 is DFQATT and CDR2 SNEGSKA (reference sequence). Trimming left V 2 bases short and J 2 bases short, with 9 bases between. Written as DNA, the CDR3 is TGCAGTGCTAGACTAGGGGGGAACTATGGCTACACCTTC. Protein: CSARLGGNYGYTF.

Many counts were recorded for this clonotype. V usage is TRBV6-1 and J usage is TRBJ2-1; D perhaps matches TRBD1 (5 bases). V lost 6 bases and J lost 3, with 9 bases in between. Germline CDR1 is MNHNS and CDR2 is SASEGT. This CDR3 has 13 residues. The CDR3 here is CASRQQVYNEQFF. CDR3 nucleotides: TGTGCCAGCAGGCAACAGGTCTACAATGAGCAGTTCTTC.

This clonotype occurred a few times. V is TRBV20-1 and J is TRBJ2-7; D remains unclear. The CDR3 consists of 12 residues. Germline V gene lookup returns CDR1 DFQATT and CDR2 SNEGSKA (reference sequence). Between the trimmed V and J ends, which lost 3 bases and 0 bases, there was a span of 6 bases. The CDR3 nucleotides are TGCAGTGCTAGTGACCTCTCCTACGAGCAGTACTTC. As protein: CSASDLSYEQYF.

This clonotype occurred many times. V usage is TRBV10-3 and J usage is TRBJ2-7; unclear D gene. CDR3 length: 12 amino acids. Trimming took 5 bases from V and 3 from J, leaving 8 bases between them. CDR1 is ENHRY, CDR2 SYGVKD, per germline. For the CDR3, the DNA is TGTGCCATCAGTCCGACTCACTACGAGCAGTACTTC. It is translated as CAISPTHYEQYF.

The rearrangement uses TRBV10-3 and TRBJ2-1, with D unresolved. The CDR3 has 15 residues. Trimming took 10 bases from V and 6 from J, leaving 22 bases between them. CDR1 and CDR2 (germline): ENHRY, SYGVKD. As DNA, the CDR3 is TGTGCCACCAAGGTCTATTCAAACATGGGCAATGAGCAGTTCTTC. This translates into CATKVYSNMGNEQFF.

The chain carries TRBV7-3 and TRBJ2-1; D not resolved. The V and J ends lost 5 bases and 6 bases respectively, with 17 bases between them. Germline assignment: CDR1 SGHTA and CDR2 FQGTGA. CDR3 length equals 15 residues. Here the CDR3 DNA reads TGTGCCAGCAGCCTTCGGGCAAGTGCCCTCAATGAGCAGTTCTTC. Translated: CASSLRASALNEQFF. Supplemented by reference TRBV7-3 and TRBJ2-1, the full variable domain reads GAGVSQTPSNKVTEKGKYVELRCDPISGHTALYWYRQSLGQGPEFLIYFQGTGAADDSGLPNDRFFAVRPEGSVSTLKIQRTERGDSAVYLCASSLRASALNEQFFGPGTRLTVL.

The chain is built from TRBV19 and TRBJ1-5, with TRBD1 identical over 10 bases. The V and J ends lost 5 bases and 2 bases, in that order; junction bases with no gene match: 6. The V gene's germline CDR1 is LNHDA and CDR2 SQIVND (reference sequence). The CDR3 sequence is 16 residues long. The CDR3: CASSLTGGAGNQPQHF. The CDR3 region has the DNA TGTGCCAGTAGTCTGACAGGGGGCGCGGGCAATCAGCCCCAGCATTTT.

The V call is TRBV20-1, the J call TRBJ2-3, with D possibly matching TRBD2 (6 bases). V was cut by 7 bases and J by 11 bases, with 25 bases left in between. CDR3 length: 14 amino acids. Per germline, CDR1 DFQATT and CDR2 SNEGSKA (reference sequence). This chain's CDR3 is CSGGPGTSILRQYF. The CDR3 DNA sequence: TGCAGTGGAGGACCCGGGACTTCGATACTTCGGCAGTATTTT.

The CDR3 sequence is CRSGSGSQDGYTF. The CDR3 DNA is TGCAGATCTGGGTCGGGGTCCCAAGATGGCTACACCTTC. The rearrangement uses TRBV20-1 and TRBJ1-2, with D uncertain. The CDR3 has 13 residues. Per germline, CDR1 DFQATT and CDR2 SNEGSKA (reference sequence).

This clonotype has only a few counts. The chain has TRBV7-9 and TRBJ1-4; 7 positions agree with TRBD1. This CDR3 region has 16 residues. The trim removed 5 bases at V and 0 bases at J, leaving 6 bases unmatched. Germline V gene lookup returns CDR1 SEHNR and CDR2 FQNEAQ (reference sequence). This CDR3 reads CASSRDSSATNEKLFF. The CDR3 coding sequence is TGTGCCAGCAGCCGGGACAGCTCTGCAACTAATGAAAAACTGTTTTTT.

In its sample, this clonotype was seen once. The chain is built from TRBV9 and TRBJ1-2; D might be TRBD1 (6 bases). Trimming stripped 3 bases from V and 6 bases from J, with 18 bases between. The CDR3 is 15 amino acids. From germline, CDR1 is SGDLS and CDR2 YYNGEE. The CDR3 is CASSDRGGGLNGYTF. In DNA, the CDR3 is TGTGCCAGCAGCGACCGAGGGGGAGGACTGAATGGCTACACCTTC.

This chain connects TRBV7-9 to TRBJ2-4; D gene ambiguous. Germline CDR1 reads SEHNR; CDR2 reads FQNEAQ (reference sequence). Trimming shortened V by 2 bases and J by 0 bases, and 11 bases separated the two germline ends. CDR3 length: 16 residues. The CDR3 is CASSLRLVLAKNIQYF. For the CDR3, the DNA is TGTGCCAGCAGCTTAAGATTAGTCTTAGCCAAAAACATTCAGTACTTC.

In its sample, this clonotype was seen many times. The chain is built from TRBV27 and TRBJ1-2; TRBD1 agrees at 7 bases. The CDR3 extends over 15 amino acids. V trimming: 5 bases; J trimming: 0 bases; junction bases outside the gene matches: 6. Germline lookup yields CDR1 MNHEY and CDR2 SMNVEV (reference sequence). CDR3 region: CASSRGQEANYGYTF. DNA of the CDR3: TGTGCCAGCAGTAGAGGACAGGAAGCTAACTATGGCTACACCTTC.

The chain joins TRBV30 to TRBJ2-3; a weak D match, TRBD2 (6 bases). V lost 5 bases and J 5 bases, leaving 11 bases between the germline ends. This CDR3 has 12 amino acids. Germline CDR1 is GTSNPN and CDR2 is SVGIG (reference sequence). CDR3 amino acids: CAWETSIDTQYF. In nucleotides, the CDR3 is TGTGCCTGGGAGACTAGTATAGATACGCAGTATTTT.

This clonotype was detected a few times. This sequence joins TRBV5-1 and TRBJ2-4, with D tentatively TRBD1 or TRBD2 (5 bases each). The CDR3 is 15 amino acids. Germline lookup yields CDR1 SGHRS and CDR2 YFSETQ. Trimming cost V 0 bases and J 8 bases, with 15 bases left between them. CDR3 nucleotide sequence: TGCGCCAGCAGCTTGGCGGGACCCGTGAGGGACATTCAGTACTTC. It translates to CASSLAGPVRDIQYF.

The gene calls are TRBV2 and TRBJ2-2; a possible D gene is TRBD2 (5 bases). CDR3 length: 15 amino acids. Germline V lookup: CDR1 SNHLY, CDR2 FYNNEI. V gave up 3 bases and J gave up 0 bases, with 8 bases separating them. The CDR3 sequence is CASSEARANTGELFF. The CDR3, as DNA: TGTGCCAGCAGTGAGGCGAGGGCGAACACCGGGGAGCTGTTTTTT.

For the CDR3, the DNA is TGTGCCAGCAGTTACTCGGGGATTGCTGGGGCCAACGTCCTGACTTTC. Translation: CASSYSGIAGANVLTF. This chain joins TRBV6-5 and TRBJ2-6; D unresolved. V lost 0 bases, J lost 2 bases, and 8 bases lay in between. The CDR3 sequence is 16 residues long. The germline gives CDR1 MNHEY, CDR2 SVGAGI.

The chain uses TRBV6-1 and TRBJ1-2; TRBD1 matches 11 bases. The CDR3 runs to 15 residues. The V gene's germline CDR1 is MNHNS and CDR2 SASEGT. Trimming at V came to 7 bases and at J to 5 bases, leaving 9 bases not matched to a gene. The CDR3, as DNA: TGTGCCAGCAACTTCGGACAGGGGGCGAATTATGGCTACACCTTC. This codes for CASNFGQGANYGYTF.

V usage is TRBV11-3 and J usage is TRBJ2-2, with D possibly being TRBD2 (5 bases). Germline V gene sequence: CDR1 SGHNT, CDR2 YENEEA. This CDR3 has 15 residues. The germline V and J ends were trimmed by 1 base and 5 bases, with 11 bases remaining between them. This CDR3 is CASSLVSSGTGELFF. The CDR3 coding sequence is TGTGCCAGCAGCTTAGTTTCCAGCGGAACCGGGGAGCTGTTTTTT.

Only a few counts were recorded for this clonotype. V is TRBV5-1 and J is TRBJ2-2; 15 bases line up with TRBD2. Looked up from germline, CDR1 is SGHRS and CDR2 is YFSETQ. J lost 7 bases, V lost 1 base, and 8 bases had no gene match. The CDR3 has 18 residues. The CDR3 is CASSLYGTSGRIVGELFF. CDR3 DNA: TGCGCCAGCAGCTTGTACGGGACTAGCGGGAGGATTGTCGGGGAGCTGTTTTTT.

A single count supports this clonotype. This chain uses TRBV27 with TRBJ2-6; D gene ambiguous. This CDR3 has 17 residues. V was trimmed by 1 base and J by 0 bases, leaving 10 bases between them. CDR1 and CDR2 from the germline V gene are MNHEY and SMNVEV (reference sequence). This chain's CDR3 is CASSLYASSSGANVLTF. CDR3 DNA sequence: TGTGCCAGCAGTTTATACGCCTCCAGCTCTGGGGCCAACGTCCTGACTTTC.

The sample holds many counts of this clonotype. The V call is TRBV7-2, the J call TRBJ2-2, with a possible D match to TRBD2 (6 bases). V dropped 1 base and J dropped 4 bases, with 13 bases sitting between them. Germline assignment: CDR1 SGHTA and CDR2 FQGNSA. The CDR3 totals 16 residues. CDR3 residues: CASSLGSMRGTGELFF. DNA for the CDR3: TGTGCCAGCAGCTTAGGCAGTATGCGGGGCACCGGGGAGCTGTTTTTT.

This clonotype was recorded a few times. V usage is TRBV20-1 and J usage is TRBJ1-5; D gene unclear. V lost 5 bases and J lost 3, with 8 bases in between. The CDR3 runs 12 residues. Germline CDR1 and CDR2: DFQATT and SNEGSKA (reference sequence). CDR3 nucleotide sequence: TGCAGTGCTGCCCGACTCAATCAGCCCCAGCATTTT. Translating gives CSAARLNQPQHF.

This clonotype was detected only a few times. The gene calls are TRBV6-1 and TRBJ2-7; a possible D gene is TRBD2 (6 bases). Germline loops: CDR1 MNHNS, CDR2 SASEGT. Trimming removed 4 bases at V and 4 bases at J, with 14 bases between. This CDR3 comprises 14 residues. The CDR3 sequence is CASSVISGPYEQYF. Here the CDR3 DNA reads TGTGCCAGCAGTGTGATTAGCGGACCATACGAGCAGTACTTC.

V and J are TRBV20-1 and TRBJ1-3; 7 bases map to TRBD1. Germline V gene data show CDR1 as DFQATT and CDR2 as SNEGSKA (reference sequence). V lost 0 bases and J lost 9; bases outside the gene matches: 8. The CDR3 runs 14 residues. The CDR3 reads CSARDRGGQGTIYF. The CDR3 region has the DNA TGCAGTGCTAGAGATAGAGGGGGCCAGGGCACCATATATTTT.

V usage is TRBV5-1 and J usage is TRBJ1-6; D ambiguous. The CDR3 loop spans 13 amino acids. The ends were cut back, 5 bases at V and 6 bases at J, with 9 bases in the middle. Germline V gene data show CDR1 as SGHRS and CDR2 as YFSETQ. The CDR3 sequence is CASRDYINSPLHF. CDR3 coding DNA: TGCGCCAGCAGGGACTACATTAATTCACCCCTCCACTTT.

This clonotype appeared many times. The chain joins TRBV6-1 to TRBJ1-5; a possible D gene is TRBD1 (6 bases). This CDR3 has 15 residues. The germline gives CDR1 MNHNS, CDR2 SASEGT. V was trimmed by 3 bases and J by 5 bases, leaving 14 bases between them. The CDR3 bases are TGTGCCAGCAGTGAGGCAGCCGGGGGCCATCAGCCCCAGCATTTT. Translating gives CASSEAAGGHQPQHF.

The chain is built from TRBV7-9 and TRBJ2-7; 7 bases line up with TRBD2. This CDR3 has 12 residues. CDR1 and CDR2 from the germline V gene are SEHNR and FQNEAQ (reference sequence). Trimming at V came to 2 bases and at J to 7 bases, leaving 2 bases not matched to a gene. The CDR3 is CASSLKAGEQYF. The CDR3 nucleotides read TGTGCCAGCAGCTTAAAAGCGGGGGAGCAGTACTTC.

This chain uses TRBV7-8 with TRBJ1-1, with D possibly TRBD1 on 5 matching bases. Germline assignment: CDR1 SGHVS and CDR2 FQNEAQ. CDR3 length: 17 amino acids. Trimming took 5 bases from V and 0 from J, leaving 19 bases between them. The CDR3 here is CASSPPGRVGMNTEAFF. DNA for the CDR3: TGTGCCAGCAGCCCCCCCGGCAGGGTAGGCATGAACACTGAAGCTTTCTTT.